This entry lists 8 T cell receptor beta chains sequenced from one sample in a study of cytomegalovirus exposure and HLA in healthy donors (dated by TCRdb to the late 2010s). Receptor amplification or capture employed the immunoSEQ multiplex PCR assay. For the multiplex PCR, a mixture combining 60 forward primers for TCR Vbeta segments and 13 reverse primers for TCR Jbeta segments was used. TCRdb carries this immuneACCESS record with in-frame sequences only. Its versions omit some clonotypes, under half of them owing to an unresolved V gene in the studies checked, with the rest unexplained. Here the sample has about 120,000 clones; 83% occur a single time. The top ten clones comprise more than 3.5% of the sample. Material for sequencing was PBMCs. These receptors all stem from a woman aged 40 to 50 in good health and CMV-seropositive.

V and J are TRBV5-1 and TRBJ2-4; 8 bases map to TRBD2. V was pared by 2 bases and J by 3 bases, with 10 bases of the junction left unmatched. The germline V gene encodes CDR1 SGHRS and CDR2 YFSETQ. The CDR3 totals 17 residues. Written as DNA, the CDR3 is TGCGCCAGCAGCTTCCGGGGGGGAAAAGTCGGCAAAAACATTCAGTACTTC. Its translation is CASSFRGGKVGKNIQYF.

The rearrangement links TRBV2 to TRBJ1-2, with D unresolved. In germline, CDR1 is SNHLY, CDR2 FYNNEI. The CDR3 loop spans 14 amino acids. The V end was cut by 8 bases, the J end by 4 bases, with 17 bases between. Here the CDR3 DNA reads TGTGCCAGCGGAGACCCTAACGACCTCTATGGCTACACCTTC. Its translation: CASGDPNDLYGYTF.

V is TRBV28 and J is TRBJ1-3; TRBD1 might be the D (5 bases). Germline V gives CDR1 MDHEN, CDR2 SYDVKM. CDR3 size: 14 residues. The V gene lost 2 bases and the J gene lost 3 bases, with 8 bases spanning the gap. CDR3 nucleotide sequence: TGTGCCAGCAGTTTAAGACAGATTGGAAACACCATATATTTT. Its translation: CASSLRQIGNTIYF.

This clone was recorded once. The V gene is TRBV11-2, the J gene TRBJ2-2, with TRBD1 matching 8 bases. Germline CDR1 is SGHAT and CDR2 is FQNNGV. V was clipped by 5 bases and J by 7 bases; unmatched bases: 6. The CDR3 runs 14 residues. For the CDR3, the DNA is TGTGCCAGCAGCCTGGACAGGGAGGTCGGGGAGCTGTTTTTT. As protein: CASSLDREVGELFF.

The chain carries TRBV5-4 and TRBJ2-7; TRBD1 aligns across 7 bases. V gave up 5 bases and J gave up 5 bases; unmatched junction bases: 10. From germline, CDR1 is SGHNT and CDR2 YYREEE (reference sequence). The CDR3 spans 14 residues. DNA of the CDR3: TGTGCCAGCAGGGACGGGACAGACCTCGACGAGCAGTACTTC. It codes for CASRDGTDLDEQYF.

This rearrangement joins TRBV5-1 to TRBJ1-2, with D possibly TRBD1 on 5 matching bases. The germline CDR1 and CDR2 sequences are SGHRS and YFSETQ. V gave up 5 bases and J gave up 0 bases, with 11 bases separating them. The CDR3 is 14 residues long. The CDR3: CASRGAGSNYGYTF. The CDR3, as DNA: TGCGCCAGCAGAGGGGCAGGCTCTAACTATGGCTACACCTTC.

The rearrangement joins TRBV7-2 to TRBJ2-7; 10 bases fit TRBD1. The germline gives CDR1 SGHTA, CDR2 FQGNSA. The CDR3 consists of 15 residues. V lost 1 base and J lost 6; bases outside the gene matches: 6. The CDR3 loop is CASSLEGTGVFEQYF. CDR3 nucleotide sequence: TGTGCCAGCAGCTTAGAAGGGACAGGGGTGTTCGAGCAGTACTTC.

The chain is built from TRBV5-1 and TRBJ2-7; TRBD1 is a possible D gene (6 bases). Trimming removed 7 bases from V and 2 bases from J, with 16 bases in between. Germline V gene lookup returns CDR1 SGHRS and CDR2 YFSETQ. The CDR3 length is 14 residues. In nucleotides, the CDR3 is TGCGCCAGCCAACAACCGGGACAAACCTACGAGCAGTACTTC. This codes for CASQQPGQTYEQYF.